This T cell receptor beta chain was obtained from a study of T cells in Graves' hyperthyroidism and ophthalmopathy. General study findings and limits: Blood samples included most of the expanded thyroid clonotypes exceeding 0.001. Model predictions of ophthalmopathy came a median around 6.5 months before onset. Ophthalmopathy was distinguished from stable hyperthyroidism by 13 V-J signatures.

V was pared by 6 bases and J by 5 bases, with 4 bases of the junction left unmatched. CDR3 length equals 14 residues. RNA transcripts served as the template for amplifying TCR beta CDR3 regions. With the HTBI primer set, the TCR CDR3 went through a first round of RT-PCR. Via MiXCR, TCRdb re-called the multiplex PCR reads, giving one row per CDR3 protein. This table holds more than 300,000 distinct CDR3 sequences, around a sixth found once. Each person with ophthalmopathy scored at least 3 on the Clinical Activity Score, reached NOSPECS grade 4 or higher, and had been ill under 3 months. This clonotype was detected ten times or more. Its antigen is unknown.

Sequencing input: blood. This TCR was recovered from a man between 18 and 29 years old with Graves' ophthalmopathy. The J gene is TRBJ1-5, the V gene TRBV12-3 or TRBV12-4; 10 bases agree with TRBD1. CDR3 residues: CASRSTGGDQPQHF. The CDR3, as DNA: TGTGCCAGCAGATCGACAGGGGGCGATCAGCCCCAGCATTTT.